This is a list of T cell receptor beta chains from one sample in a study of PD-L1 blockade in urothelial cancer. Sequencing used immunoSEQ multiplex PCR; TCRdb keeps in-frame clones, though not all of them. This sample has about 76,000 clones, with around 93% found just once. This material consisted of PBMCs, taken around atezolizumab (anti-PD-L1) treatment. These receptor sequences come from a woman of 80 years or more with urothelial cancer. Each CDR3 is given with its conserved first and last residue. Each record gives: CDR3 protein, CDR3 DNA, D gene, J gene, V gene, clone size. A D gene is named only where the DNA matches it firmly. For some rows the clone size is stated as once, few or many, or as a class when expanded; others skip it.

CDR3 protein: CASSAGSYEQYF
CDR3 DNA: TGTGCCAGCTCCGCGGGGTCCTACGAGCAGTACTTC
D gene: .
J gene: TRBJ2-7
V gene: TRBV2
clone size: .

CDR3 protein: CASTGTGSYNEQFF
CDR3 DNA: TGTGCCAGCACCGGGACTGGCTCCTACAATGAGCAGTTCTTC
D gene: .
J gene: TRBJ2-1
V gene: TRBV14
clone size: .

CDR3 protein: CASSLNVGGYEQYF
CDR3 DNA: TGTGCCAGCAGTTTGAACGTAGGCGGCTACGAGCAGTACTTC
D gene: .
J gene: TRBJ2-7
V gene: TRBV28
clone size: .

CDR3 protein: CASSWAGNSNQPQHF
CDR3 DNA: TGTGCCAGCAGTTGGGCTGGAAATAGCAATCAGCCCCAGCATTTT
D gene: .
J gene: TRBJ1-5
V gene: TRBV27
clone size: once

CDR3 protein: CARSYVGGTDTQYF
CDR3 DNA: TGTGCCAGAAGTTACGTCGGGGGCACAGATACGCAGTATTTT
D gene: .
J gene: TRBJ2-3
V gene: TRBV5-3
clone size: .

CDR3 protein: CASRSFPRLADNEQFF
CDR3 DNA: TGCGCCAGCAGATCCTTTCCGAGACTAGCGGACAATGAGCAGTTCTTC
D gene: TRBD2
J gene: TRBJ2-1
V gene: TRBV5-1
clone size: .

CDR3 protein: CASSPGLASYNEQFF
CDR3 DNA: TGTGCCAGCAGCCCGGGACTAGCGTCTTACAATGAGCAGTTCTTC
D gene: TRBD2
J gene: TRBJ2-1
V gene: TRBV5-8
clone size: .

CDR3 protein: CASTPGGGASGGYTF
CDR3 DNA: TGTGCCAGTACCCCGGGGGGGGGCGCCAGCGGTGGCTACACCTTC
D gene: .
J gene: TRBJ1-2
V gene: TRBV19
clone size: .

CDR3 protein: CASSSGQAFGYTF
CDR3 DNA: TGTGCCAGCAGTTCGGGACAGGCTTTTGGCTACACCTTC
D gene: TRBD1
J gene: TRBJ1-2
V gene: TRBV6-5
clone size: .

CDR3 protein: CASRELTGAMNTEAFF
CDR3 DNA: TGTGCCAGCAGAGAACTGACAGGGGCAATGAACACTGAAGCTTTCTTT
D gene: TRBD1
J gene: TRBJ1-1
V gene: TRBV27
clone size: few

CDR3 protein: CASSVVEGGRAEQFF
CDR3 DNA: TGTGCCAGCAGCGTAGTAGAGGGAGGGCGGGCTGAGCAGTTCTTC
D gene: TRBD2
J gene: TRBJ2-1
V gene: TRBV9
clone size: .

CDR3 protein: CASSELIGIQYF
CDR3 DNA: TGTGCCAGCAGTGAATTAATCGGCATTCAGTACTTC
D gene: .
J gene: TRBJ2-4
V gene: TRBV6-1
clone size: .

CDR3 protein: CASKGGPGPNIQYF
CDR3 DNA: TGTGCCAGCAAAGGAGGGCCAGGGCCAAACATTCAGTACTTC
D gene: .
J gene: TRBJ2-4
V gene: TRBV28
clone size: .

CDR3 protein: CASRYTGDQPQHF
CDR3 DNA: TGTGCCAGCAGATATACAGGGGATCAGCCCCAGCATTTT
D gene: TRBD1
J gene: TRBJ1-5
V gene: TRBV6-1
clone size: .

CDR3 protein: CASRWTGNTEAFF
CDR3 DNA: TGCGCCAGCAGGTGGACAGGGAACACTGAAGCTTTCTTT
D gene: TRBD1
J gene: TRBJ1-1
V gene: TRBV10-2
clone size: .

CDR3 protein: CASRSASGRNQPQHF
CDR3 DNA: TGTGCCAGCAGATCGGCCTCGGGGAGAAATCAGCCCCAGCATTTT
D gene: .
J gene: TRBJ1-5
V gene: TRBV28
clone size: .

CDR3 protein: CASSKGGSSSYEQYF
CDR3 DNA: TGTGCCAGCAGCAAGGGGGGGTCCAGCTCCTACGAGCAGTACTTC
D gene: .
J gene: TRBJ2-7
V gene: TRBV28
clone size: .

CDR3 protein: CASSVLAGVVRSDEQFF
CDR3 DNA: TGTGCCAGCAGCGTACTAGCGGGAGTAGTAAGGTCCGATGAGCAGTTCTTC
D gene: TRBD2
J gene: TRBJ2-1
V gene: TRBV9
clone size: .

CDR3 protein: CASSVAHRAGELFF
CDR3 DNA: TGTGCCAGCAGCGTAGCCCACAGGGCCGGGGAGCTGTTTTTT
D gene: .
J gene: TRBJ2-2
V gene: TRBV9
clone size: .

CDR3 protein: CASSPRRGTDTQYF
CDR3 DNA: TGTGCCAGCAGCCCAAGACGGGGAACAGATACGCAGTATTTT
D gene: .
J gene: TRBJ2-3
V gene: TRBV7-8
clone size: .

CDR3 protein: CASSLAGEGDTQYF
CDR3 DNA: TGCGCCAGCAGCTTGGCGGGAGAGGGAGATACGCAGTATTTT
D gene: .
J gene: TRBJ2-3
V gene: TRBV5-1
clone size: .

CDR3 protein: CASSFPGDGNQPQHF
CDR3 DNA: TGTGCCAGCAGTTTTCCAGGGGACGGCAATCAGCCCCAGCATTTT
D gene: .
J gene: TRBJ1-5
V gene: TRBV28
clone size: .

CDR3 protein: CASSRQGEYEQYF
CDR3 DNA: TGTGCCAGCAGTAGGCAGGGGGAATACGAGCAGTACTTC
D gene: TRBD1
J gene: TRBJ2-7
V gene: TRBV6-1
clone size: .

CDR3 protein: CASLDMNTEAFF
CDR3 DNA: TGTGCCAGCCTGGACATGAACACTGAAGCTTTCTTT
D gene: .
J gene: TRBJ1-1
V gene: TRBV28
clone size: .

CDR3 protein: CASSIGGRFTDTQYF
CDR3 DNA: TGTGCCAGTAGTATAGGTGGCAGGTTCACAGATACGCAGTATTTT
D gene: .
J gene: TRBJ2-3
V gene: TRBV19
clone size: .

CDR3 protein: CASSSGVLATNTGELFF
CDR3 DNA: TGCGCCAGCAGCTCTGGGGTACTAGCGACCAACACCGGGGAGCTGTTTTTT
D gene: TRBD2
J gene: TRBJ2-2
V gene: TRBV5-1
clone size: .

CDR3 protein: CASSLSSGRAGNEQFF
CDR3 DNA: TGTGCCAGCAGCTTAAGCAGCGGGAGGGCAGGGAATGAGCAGTTCTTC
D gene: TRBD2
J gene: TRBJ2-1
V gene: TRBV11-2
clone size: .

CDR3 protein: CAWSWESPYNEQFF
CDR3 DNA: TGTGCCTGGAGTTGGGAGAGCCCCTACAATGAGCAGTTCTTC
D gene: .
J gene: TRBJ2-1
V gene: TRBV30
clone size: .

CDR3 protein: CATSRLGGGATNEKLFF
CDR3 DNA: TGTGCCACCAGCAGACTCGGGGGTGGAGCAACTAATGAAAAACTGTTTTTT
D gene: .
J gene: TRBJ1-4
V gene: TRBV15
clone size: .

CDR3 protein: CATSRPPGSQPQHF
CDR3 DNA: TGTGCCACCAGCAGACCTCCAGGCAGTCAGCCCCAGCATTTT
D gene: .
J gene: TRBJ1-5
V gene: TRBV15
clone size: .

CDR3 protein: CAWSQGQDNQPQHF
CDR3 DNA: TGTGCCTGGAGCCAAGGACAGGATAATCAGCCCCAGCATTTT
D gene: TRBD1
J gene: TRBJ1-5
V gene: TRBV30
clone size: once

CDR3 protein: CASSQDAREKADTQYF
CDR3 DNA: TGTGCCAGCAGCCAAGATGCGCGGGAGAAAGCAGATACGCAGTATTTT
D gene: TRBD2
J gene: TRBJ2-3
V gene: TRBV4-2
clone size: .

CDR3 protein: CASSLAFRSKNIQYF
CDR3 DNA: TGTGCCAGCAGTCTAGCCTTTCGGTCCAAAAACATTCAGTACTTC
D gene: .
J gene: TRBJ2-4
V gene: TRBV6-5
clone size: once

CDR3 protein: CASREQGTYFSAFF
CDR3 DNA: TGTGCCAGCAGAGAACAGGGGACATACTTTTCAGCTTTCTTT
D gene: TRBD1
J gene: TRBJ1-1
V gene: TRBV6-1
clone size: .

CDR3 protein: CASSLEGLAGTREFF
CDR3 DNA: TGTGCCAGCAGCTTAGAGGGACTAGCGGGAACAAGGGAGTTCTTC
D gene: TRBD2
J gene: TRBJ2-1
V gene: TRBV7-2
clone size: .